This TCR beta chain was sequenced in a study of Ad26.COV2.S vaccination and SARS-CoV-2 variants (dated by TCRdb to the early 2020s). In the study overall: Donors in the vaccine arm were drawn from COV1001, a multicentre, randomized, double-blind, placebo-controlled phase I-IIa trial testing Ad26.COV2.S in healthy adults. Ad26.COV2.S was administered intramuscularly at a dose of 5x10^10 or 1x10^11 viral particles, either as one shot or as two shots given 56 days apart. TCRbeta repertoire sequencing was used to assess the specificity and breadth of SARS-CoV-2-reactive T cell receptors after Ad26.COV2.S vaccination. A total of around 32 samples were included in the TCR-sequenced set, comprising around 19 Ad26.COV2.S vaccine recipients, 5 placebo recipients and 8 SARS-CoV-2 convalescent individuals. Trial participants were randomized into five groups of five: low-dose or high-dose Ad26.COV2.S given once or twice, or placebo on both occasions. Investigators remained blinded to trial group allocation during experiments and outcome assessment. Overall results and qualifications from the work: Substantial breadth of spike-specific CD8+ and CD4+ T cell responses was reported after vaccination. The authors noted that the TCR breadth and depth analyses may have underestimated total T cell responses. The study was not powered to compare responses between vaccine doses or regimens. Comparable non-spike TCR breadth was observed between vaccine and placebo recipients, consistent with only spike being contained in the vaccine. Spike-specific TCR breadth was higher in Ad26.COV2.S recipients than in placebo recipients (P = 0.0014).

As concerns this clone: There is no known antigen for this receptor. The input lacks base qualities; no much larger clone sits a single base away.

At the junction V is shortened by 1 base and J by 7 bases; bases outside the gene matches: 3. The CDR3 covers 15 residues, taking in both the cysteine and the phenylalanine. Kept here is only the CDR3 DNA, which spans 45 bases and is read in frame from base 1. Via the germline V gene (reference sequence), CDR1 is SEHNR and CDR2 FQNEAQ. In the paper's terms, the treatment or condition label means: some 19 received Ad26.COV2.S at low or high dose, single or two shots; roughly 5 received placebo; per-sample allocation not given. Repertoires of vaccine and placebo recipients were sequenced from samples collected on day 63 after the first injection. Between 29 July and 7 August 2020, Cohort 1b enrolled around 25 adults aged 18-55 years at one site in Boston, USA. Ad26.COV2.S was a replication-incompetent adenovirus type 26 vector that expressed a prefusion-stabilized SARS-CoV-2 spike protein derived from the original Wuhan strain.

TCRbeta CDR3 regions were sequenced with the immunoSEQ Assay. After extraction, genomic DNA underwent amplification by bias-controlled multiplex PCR, followed by high-throughput sequencing. In the authors' own workflow: To quantify the absolute abundance of every unique TCRbeta CDR3 region, sequences were collapsed and filtered. T cell fraction was estimated by normalizing TCRbeta template counts to usable DNA, which was measured by amplifying reference genes present in all nucleated cells. Repertoire TCRs were annotated as SARS-CoV-2-specific by exact matching of V gene, CDR3 amino acid sequence and J gene to a known reactive TCR set. MIRA supplied the reference SARS-CoV-2 TCR set, which was filtered for enrichment in COVID-19-positive ImmuneCODE repertoires so that public or cross-reactive TCRs were removed. Using the MIRA antigens, annotated TCRs were further analysed by specific ORF or by position within an ORF. Breadth was defined as the number of annotated unique rearrangements divided by the total number of unique productive rearrangements, and depth was defined as the summed frequency of the annotated unique rearrangements. TCR breadth was compared between groups using two-sided Wilcoxon rank-sum tests. TCRdb mirrors the immuneACCESS table, restricted to in-frame sequences. Some clones are absent from its copies; in checked studies, under half trace to an unresolved V gene, and the reason for the others is unknown. V, J and clone size were drawn from that table, and D and trimming were deduced from the DNA. Across this sample there are about 400,000 clones, with 89% seen only once. About 1.9% of the sample belongs to the ten largest clones.

The source of this sequence is a person between 18 and 65 years old who received the Ad26.COV2.S COVID-19 vaccine or a placebo. The sequencing here drew on peripheral blood, taken in a trial of Ad26.COV2.S vaccine versus placebo. The chain employs TRBV7-9 and TRBJ1-6; 8 nucleotides in the junction match TRBD1. The DNA sequence follows: TGTGCCAGCAGCTTAGGTGACAGGGGCAATTCACCCCTCCACTTT. It codes for CASSLGDRGNSPLHF.